This TCR beta chain was recovered during a study of T cell responses to AZD1222 COVID-19 vaccine. Sequenced by immunoSEQ multiplex PCR; TCRdb stores in-frame clones only, minus some. The table lists tens of thousands of clones, around 80% of them singletons. Remarks on this clone: Its antigen is not identified.

Germline values: CDR1 MDHEN, CDR2 SYDVKM. V shed 5 bases and J shed 1 base, with 11 bases lying between them. The CDR3 loop spans 14 amino acids. Study-wide findings and caveats: Only five or six AZD1222 recipients tested seropositive at baseline. Spike-specific TCR breadth and depth rose after two AZD1222 doses. Across the whole spike, CD4 TCRs peaked at regions 160-218 and 743-854. Clonal diversity may have been underestimated in mostly white British donors.

The J gene is TRBJ1-2, the V gene TRBV28, with D possibly matching TRBD1 (5 bases). The sequencing used peripheral blood, collected 28 days after the second AZD1222 dose. The clonotype comes from an adult who received the AZD1222 COVID-19 vaccine. CDR3 nucleotide sequence: TGTGCCAGCAGTGCTGGACACGTTAACTATGGCTACACCTTC. It encodes CASSAGHVNYGYTF.